This TCR beta chain is drawn from a study of OX40 agonist ivuxolimab in advanced cancers. Repertoires were generated with immunoSEQ multiplex PCR, while TCRdb's copy carries only in-frame clones and drops some. Among 50,000 to 60,000 clones listed, 82% were seen once. Trimming removed 4 bases from V and 6 bases from J; junction bases left unmatched: 10. In germline, CDR1 is SGHVS, CDR2 FQNEAQ. The CDR3 length is 16 residues. The chain employs TRBV7-8 and TRBJ1-5; TRBD1 matches 9 bases. The sample was CD4+ or CD8+ T cells sorted from blood, taken in a trial of the OX40 agonist ivuxolimab. This receptor was identified in an adult with an advanced solid tumor such as melanoma, head and neck, liver or kidney cancer. DNA for the CDR3: TGTGCCAGCAGCTCTTCCGTTACAGGGGGCGTTCAGCCCCAGCATTTT. Protein product: CASSSSVTGGVQPQHF.